This T cell receptor (beta chain) comes out of a study of shared clonotypes between healthy human individuals. The wider study: Every donor yielded three CD4 naive, three CD4 memory, two CD8 naive and one CD8 memory plate.

V shed 7 bases and J shed 4 bases, with 13 bases lying between them. The CDR3 contains 13 residues. CDR1 is MNHEY and CDR2 is SVGAGI in the germline V gene. Profiled with immunoSEQ multiplex PCR; TCRdb holds only in-frame clones, not every one. The data contain 2 million to 2.5 million clones, almost 96% of them singletons. Sequencing was done on a sample of naive CD4+ T cells sorted from blood. Stated subset: CD45RA+ positively selected. The sequence derives from a man in his late teens or twenties in good health. The chain combines TRBV6-5 with TRBJ2-5; maybe TRBD1 (6 bases). The DNA for the CDR3 is TGTGCCAGCACTAATGGGGGCCCAGAGACCCAGTACTTC. Amino acid sequence: CASTNGGPETQYF.